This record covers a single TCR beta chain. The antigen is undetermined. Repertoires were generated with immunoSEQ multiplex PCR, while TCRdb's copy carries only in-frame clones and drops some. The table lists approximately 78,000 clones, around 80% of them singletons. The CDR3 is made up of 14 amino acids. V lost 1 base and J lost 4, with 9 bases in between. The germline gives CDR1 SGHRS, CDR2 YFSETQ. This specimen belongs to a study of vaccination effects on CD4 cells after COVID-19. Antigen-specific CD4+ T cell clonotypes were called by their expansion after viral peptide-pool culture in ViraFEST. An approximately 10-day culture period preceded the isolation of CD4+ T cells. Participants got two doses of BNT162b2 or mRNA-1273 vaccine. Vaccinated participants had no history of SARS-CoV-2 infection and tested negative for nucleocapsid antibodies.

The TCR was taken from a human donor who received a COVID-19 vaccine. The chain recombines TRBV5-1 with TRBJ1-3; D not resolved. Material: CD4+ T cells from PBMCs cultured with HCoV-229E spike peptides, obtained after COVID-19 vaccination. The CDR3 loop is CASSLTSEGNTIYF. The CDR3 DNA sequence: TGCGCCAGCAGCTTGACGTCTGAGGGAAACACCATATATTTT. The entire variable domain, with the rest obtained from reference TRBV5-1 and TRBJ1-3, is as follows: KAGVTQTPRYLIKTRGQQVTLSCSPISGHRSVSWYQQTPGQGLQFLFEYFSETQRNKGNFPGRFSGRQFSNSRSEMNVSTLELGDSALYLCASSLTSEGNTIYFGEGSWLTVV.